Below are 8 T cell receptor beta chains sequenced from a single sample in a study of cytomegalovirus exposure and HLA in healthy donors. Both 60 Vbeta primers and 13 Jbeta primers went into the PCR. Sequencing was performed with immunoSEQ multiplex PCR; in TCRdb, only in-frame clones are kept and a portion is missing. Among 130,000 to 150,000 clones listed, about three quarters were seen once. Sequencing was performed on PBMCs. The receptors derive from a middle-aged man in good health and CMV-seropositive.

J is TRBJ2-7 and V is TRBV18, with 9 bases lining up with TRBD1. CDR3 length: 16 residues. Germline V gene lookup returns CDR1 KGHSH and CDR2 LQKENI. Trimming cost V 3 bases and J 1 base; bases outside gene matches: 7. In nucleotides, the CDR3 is TGTGCCAGCTCACCCGGACAGGGGATAGGATCCTACGAGCAGTACTTC. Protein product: CASSPGQGIGSYEQYF.

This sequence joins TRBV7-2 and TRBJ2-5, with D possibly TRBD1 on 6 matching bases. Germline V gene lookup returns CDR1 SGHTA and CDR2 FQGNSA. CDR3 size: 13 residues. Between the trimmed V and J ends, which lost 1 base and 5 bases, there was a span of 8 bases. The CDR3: CASSLGQGETQYF. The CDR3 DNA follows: TGTGCCAGCAGCTTAGGGCAGGGGGAGACCCAGTACTTC.

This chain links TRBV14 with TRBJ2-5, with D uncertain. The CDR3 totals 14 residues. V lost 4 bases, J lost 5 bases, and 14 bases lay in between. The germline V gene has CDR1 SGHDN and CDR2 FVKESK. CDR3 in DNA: TGTGCCAGCAGCCCTAATCTGGGCCGGGAGACCCAGTACTTC. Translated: CASSPNLGRETQYF.

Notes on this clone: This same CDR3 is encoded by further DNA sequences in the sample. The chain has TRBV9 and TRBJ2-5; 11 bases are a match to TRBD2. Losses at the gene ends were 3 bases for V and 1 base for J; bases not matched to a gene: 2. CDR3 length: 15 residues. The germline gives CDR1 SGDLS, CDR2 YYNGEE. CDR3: CASSAGTSGQETQYF. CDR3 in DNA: TGTGCCAGCAGCGCCGGGACTAGCGGCCAAGAGACCCAGTACTTC.

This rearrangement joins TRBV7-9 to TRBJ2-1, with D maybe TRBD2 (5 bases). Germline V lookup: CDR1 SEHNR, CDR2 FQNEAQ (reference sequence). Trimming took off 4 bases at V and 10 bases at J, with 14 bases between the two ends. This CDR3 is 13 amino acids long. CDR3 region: CASSSPASREQFF. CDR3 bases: TGTGCCAGCAGCTCTCCGGCTAGCAGGGAGCAGTTCTTC.

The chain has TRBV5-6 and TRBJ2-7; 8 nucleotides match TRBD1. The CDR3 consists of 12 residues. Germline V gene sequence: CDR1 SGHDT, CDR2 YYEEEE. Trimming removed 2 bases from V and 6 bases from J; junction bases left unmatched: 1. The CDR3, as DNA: TGTGCCAGCAGCTTTGACAGGGGCGAGCAGTACTTC. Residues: CASSFDRGEQYF.

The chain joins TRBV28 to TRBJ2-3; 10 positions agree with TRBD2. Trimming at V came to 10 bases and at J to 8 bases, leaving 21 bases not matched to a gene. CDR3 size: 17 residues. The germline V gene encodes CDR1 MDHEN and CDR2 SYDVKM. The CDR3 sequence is CATNSFQRGLAYGTQYF. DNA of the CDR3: TGTGCCACCAACAGTTTCCAAAGGGGACTAGCGTATGGTACGCAGTATTTT.

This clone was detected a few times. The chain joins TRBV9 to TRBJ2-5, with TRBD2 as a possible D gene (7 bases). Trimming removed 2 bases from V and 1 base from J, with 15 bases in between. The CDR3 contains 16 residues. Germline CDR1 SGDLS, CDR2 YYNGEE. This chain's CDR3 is CASSVHVGGGQETQYF. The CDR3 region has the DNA TGTGCCAGCAGCGTCCACGTGGGAGGGGGCCAAGAGACCCAGTACTTC.